The 7 T cell receptor beta chains below come from one sample, sequenced in a study of neoadjuvant nivolumab and ipilimumab in lung cancer. Here immunoSEQ multiplex PCR was the method, and the copy in TCRdb shows in-frame clones only, minus some. The repertoire holds tens of thousands of clones, with roughly 87% as singletons. This sample comprised peripheral blood, obtained before neoadjuvant nivolumab, alone or with ipilimumab. The receptors originated from an adult with non-small cell lung cancer.

This clone was seen a handful of times. The V gene is TRBV5-1, the J gene TRBJ2-7; weak D call: TRBD1 (5 bases). CDR3 length: 15 residues. V was pared by 3 bases and J by 0 bases, with 13 bases between. Germline V lookup: CDR1 SGHRS, CDR2 YFSETQ. As DNA, the CDR3 is TGCGCCAGCAGCTCAGGGAATAACCCCTCCTACGAGCAGTACTTC. This translates into CASSSGNNPSYEQYF.

J is TRBJ2-7 and V is TRBV18; D gene ambiguous. V was trimmed by 6 bases and J by 3 bases, leaving 15 bases between them. The length of the CDR3 is 14 residues. In germline, CDR1 is KGHSH, CDR2 LQKENI. The DNA for the CDR3 is TGTGCCAGCTCCCAAACCGCGAACAGCTACGAGCAGTACTTC. Translating gives CASSQTANSYEQYF.

This clone was counted a single time. V gene TRBV7-6 combines with J gene TRBJ1-4; possible D gene TRBD1, 6 bases. The CDR3 runs to 15 residues. V was cut by 5 bases and J by 0 bases, with 10 bases left in between. Per germline, CDR1 SGHVS and CDR2 FNYEAQ. The CDR3 nucleotides read TGTGCCAGCAGCAAAGACAGGTCAACTAATGAAAAACTGTTTTTT. Its translation is CASSKDRSTNEKLFF.

The rearrangement uses TRBV5-1 and TRBJ2-6, with TRBD1 matching over 9 bases. The V gene's germline CDR1 is SGHRS and CDR2 YFSETQ. This CDR3 has 16 residues. V was pared by 4 bases and J by 1 base, with 3 bases of the junction left unmatched. The CDR3 loop is CASSGTGFSGANVLTF. The CDR3 DNA sequence: TGCGCCAGCAGCGGGACAGGGTTTTCTGGGGCCAACGTCCTGACTTTC.

V usage is TRBV27 and J usage is TRBJ2-3; D may match TRBD1 or TRBD2 (5 bases each). The germline CDR1 and CDR2 sequences are MNHEY and SMNVEV (reference sequence). V was cut by 6 bases and J by 2 bases, with 18 bases left in between. The CDR3 has 16 residues. The CDR3 is CASRSVGVRVTDTQYF. The CDR3 DNA reads TGTGCCAGCAGGTCCGTGGGGGTCAGAGTCACAGATACGCAGTATTTT.

The chain is built from TRBV7-6 and TRBJ1-5; no firm D call. This CDR3 is built from 13 residues. The ends were cut back, 1 base at V and 4 bases at J, with 5 bases in the middle. Germline lookup yields CDR1 SGHVS and CDR2 FNYEAQ. Written as DNA, the CDR3 is TGTGCCAGCAGCTTAGAACAGAATCAGCCCCAGCATTTT. It translates to CASSLEQNQPQHF.

The rearrangement links TRBV30 to TRBJ1-2, with 8 bases that match TRBD1. Germline V gene lookup returns CDR1 GTSNPN and CDR2 SVGIG (reference sequence). The CDR3 is made up of 12 amino acids. Trimming at V came to 4 bases and at J to 4 bases, leaving 2 bases not matched to a gene. The DNA for the CDR3 is TGTGCCTGGACGACAGGGGTCTATGGCTACACCTTC. It is translated as CAWTTGVYGYTF.